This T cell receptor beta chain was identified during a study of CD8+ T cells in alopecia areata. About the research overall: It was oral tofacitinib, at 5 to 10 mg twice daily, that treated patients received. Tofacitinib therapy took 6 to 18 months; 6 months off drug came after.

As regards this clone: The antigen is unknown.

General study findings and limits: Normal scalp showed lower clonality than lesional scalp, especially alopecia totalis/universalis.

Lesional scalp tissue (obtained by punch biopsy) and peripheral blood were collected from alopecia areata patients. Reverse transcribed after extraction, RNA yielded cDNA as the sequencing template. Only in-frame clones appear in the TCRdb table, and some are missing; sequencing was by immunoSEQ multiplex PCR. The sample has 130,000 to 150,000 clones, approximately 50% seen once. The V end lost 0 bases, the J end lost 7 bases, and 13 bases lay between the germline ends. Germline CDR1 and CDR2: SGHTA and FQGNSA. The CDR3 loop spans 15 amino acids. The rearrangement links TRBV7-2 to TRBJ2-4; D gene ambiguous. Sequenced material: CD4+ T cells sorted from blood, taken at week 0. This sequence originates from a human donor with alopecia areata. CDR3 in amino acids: CASSLAGSLGNIQYF. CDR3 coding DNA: TGTGCCAGCAGCTTAGCGGGGTCTCTAGGGAACATTCAGTACTTC.